These 17 T cell receptor beta chains share one sample of origin, sequenced in a study of blood T cell repertoires in COVID-19. Profiling relied on immunoSEQ multiplex PCR, and the TCRdb table lists in-frame clones only, not all of them. This sample has over 200,000 clones, with 65% to 90% found just once. The sample comprised PBMCs or T cells enriched from blood (not recorded which). Source of these receptors: a man younger than 35 who had recovered from COVID-19.

With regard to this clone: The sample contains more than one DNA sequence encoding this CDR3. The gene calls are TRBV6-5 and TRBJ2-7, with D possibly matching TRBD2 (6 bases). The V and J ends lost 2 bases and 3 bases respectively, with 11 bases between them. Germline V CDR1 and CDR2: MNHEY, SVGAGI. The CDR3 consists of 14 residues. CDR3 protein: CASSYGGAGYEQYF. CDR3 in DNA: TGTGCCAGCAGTTACGGCGGGGCCGGCTACGAGCAGTACTTC.

This clone was seen only once. V is TRBV19 and J is TRBJ1-1, with D unresolved. Deletions cut 7 bases from V and 1 base from J, with 10 bases between. CDR1 is LNHDA and CDR2 is SQIVND in the germline V gene (reference sequence). The CDR3 totals 13 residues. The chain's CDR3 is CASTREPNTEAFF. The CDR3 DNA reads TGTGCCAGTACCCGGGAGCCGAACACTGAAGCTTTCTTT.

The genes are TRBV24-1 and TRBJ1-2, with 8 bases aligning to TRBD1. Unmatched junction bases numbered 7, after V lost 4 bases and J lost 4 bases. This CDR3 has 15 residues. CDR1 and CDR2 (germline): KGHDR, SFDVKD. The CDR3 loop is CATSDPTGASYGYTF. The CDR3 nucleotides read TGTGCCACCAGTGACCCGACAGGGGCCTCCTATGGCTACACCTTC.

The chain carries TRBV3-1 (or the pseudogene TRBV3-2) and TRBJ2-5; TRBD2 aligns across 11 bases. Trimming at V came to 5 bases and at J to 2 bases, leaving 4 bases not matched to a gene. Germline values: CDR1 LGHDT, CDR2 YNNKEL (reference sequence). The CDR3 totals 15 residues. This CDR3 reads CASSTTSGTQETQYF. For the CDR3, the DNA is TGTGCCAGCAGCACGACTAGCGGGACACAAGAGACCCAGTACTTC.

This clone turned up a few times. The V and J genes are TRBV19 and TRBJ2-2, with 8 bases identical to TRBD2. The CDR3 sequence is 17 residues long. In germline, CDR1 is LNHDA, CDR2 SQIVND (reference sequence). Trimming took 1 base from V and 3 from J; bases not matched to a gene: 7. The CDR3 sequence: CASSIGLALADTGELFF. The CDR3 DNA reads as TGTGCCAGTAGTATAGGACTAGCGTTGGCCGACACCGGGGAGCTGTTTTTT.

The rearrangement joins TRBV5-1 to TRBJ1-3; D perhaps matches TRBD1 (5 bases). The germline V and J ends were trimmed by 0 bases and 0 bases, with 7 bases remaining between them. Looked up from germline, CDR1 is SGHRS and CDR2 is YFSETQ. The CDR3 contains 15 residues. The CDR3 coding sequence is TGCGCCAGCAGCTTGGGACAGCACTCTGGAAACACCATATATTTT. Amino acid sequence: CASSLGQHSGNTIYF.

This clone was observed a handful of times. Other DNA sequences within the sample encode an identical CDR3. The chain carries TRBV29-1 and TRBJ2-5; 11 bases are a match to TRBD2. This CDR3 is 14 amino acids long. Germline-derived CDR1 and CDR2 are SQVTM and ANQGSEA. The V segment lost 4 bases and the J segment 1 base; nucleotides outside the gene matches: 2. The CDR3 nucleotides read TGCAGCGTTGGGCTAGCGGGGGGCCAAGAGACCCAGTACTTC. This codes for CSVGLAGGQETQYF.

The chain links TRBV6-1 to TRBJ1-1; no reliable D call. The ends were cut back, 3 bases at V and 8 bases at J, with 16 bases in the middle. Germline CDR1 reads MNHNS; CDR2 reads SASEGT. The CDR3 extends over 14 amino acids. The CDR3 nucleotides are TGTGCCAGCAGTGATCTCTATGCGGGGAGGGAAGCTTTCTTT. This translates into CASSDLYAGREAFF.

V usage is TRBV4-1 and J usage is TRBJ1-3, with a weak D call TRBD1 (6 bases). This CDR3 has 16 residues. From germline, CDR1 is MGHRA and CDR2 YSYEKL. Trimming shortened V by 1 base and J by 0 bases, and 10 bases separated the two germline ends. The chain's CDR3 is CASSQGTVFSGNTIYF. CDR3 in DNA: TGCGCCAGCAGCCAAGGGACAGTTTTCTCTGGAAACACCATATATTTT.

The chain carries TRBV3-1 (or the pseudogene TRBV3-2) and TRBJ2-1; 11 positions agree with TRBD2. The CDR3 extends over 16 amino acids. The trim removed 3 bases at V and 7 bases at J, leaving 8 bases unmatched. Germline CDR1 is LGHDT and CDR2 is YNNKEL (reference sequence). Written as DNA, the CDR3 is TGTGCCAGCAGCCAGGTCACTAGCGGGGGTCGGAATGAGCAGTTCTTC. Its protein product is CASSQVTSGGRNEQFF.

The chain joins TRBV7-2 to TRBJ1-6, with 10 bases aligning to TRBD1. Trimming took 5 bases from V and 9 from J; bases not matched to a gene: 10. This CDR3 has 16 residues. Looked up from germline, CDR1 is SGHTA and CDR2 is FQGNSA. CDR3 nucleotide sequence: TGTGCCAGCAGCATCCGGACAGGGGGTTTCGGTTCACCCCTCCACTTT. As protein: CASSIRTGGFGSPLHF. The full variable domain, completed using reference TRBV7-2 and TRBJ1-6, is GAGVSQSPSNKVTEKGKDVELRCDPISGHTALYWYRQSLGQGLEFLIYFQGNSAPDKSGLPSDRFSAERTGGSVSTLTIQRTQQEDSAVYLCASSIRTGGFGSPLHFGNGTRLTVT.

This chain uses TRBV4-1 with TRBJ1-1; D is uncertain. The V gene lost 0 bases and the J gene lost 0 bases, with 5 bases spanning the gap. The germline V gene encodes CDR1 MGHRA and CDR2 YSYEKL. The CDR3 contains 14 residues. CDR3 nucleotides: TGCGCCAGCAGCCAAGATTCGGTGAACACTGAAGCTTTCTTT. Translation: CASSQDSVNTEAFF.

The rearrangement joins TRBV6-5 to TRBJ1-2; the D gene is possibly TRBD1 (5 bases). The CDR3 consists of 11 residues. Per germline, CDR1 MNHEY and CDR2 SVGAGI. Deletions cut 7 bases from V and 10 bases from J, with 13 bases between. The CDR3 is CASKGLLDYTF. DNA of the CDR3: TGTGCCAGCAAGGGACTTCTTGACTACACCTTC.

This clone came up a few times. The rearrangement links TRBV7-9 to TRBJ2-1; D gene ambiguous. The length of the CDR3 is 12 residues. Germline loops: CDR1 SEHNR, CDR2 FQNEAQ (reference sequence). Trimming took 4 bases from V and 12 from J, leaving 13 bases between them. The CDR3 DNA follows: TGTGCCAGCAGCTCATCTAGATATGGGCAGTTCTTC. This codes for CASSSSRYGQFF.

The CDR3 sequence: CASSFRTGGTDTQYF. The DNA of the CDR3 is TGTGCCAGCAGCTTCCGAACAGGGGGCACAGATACGCAGTATTTT. V is TRBV5-4 and J is TRBJ2-3; 7 bases agree with TRBD1. The trim removed 2 bases at V and 1 base at J, leaving 4 bases unmatched. In germline, CDR1 is SGHNT, CDR2 YYREEE (reference sequence). The CDR3 has 15 amino acids.

V gene TRBV4-2 combines with J gene TRBJ2-2; D not resolved. The germline CDR1 and CDR2 sequences are LGHNA and YNFKEQ. CDR3 length: 15 amino acids. V lost 0 bases, J lost 3 bases, and 8 bases lay in between. For the CDR3, the DNA is TGTGCCAGCAGCCAAGAGAAACGCGACACCGGGGAGCTGTTTTTT. Translation: CASSQEKRDTGELFF.

J is TRBJ1-5 and V is TRBV19; TRBD1 is a possible D gene (5 bases). Looked up from germline, CDR1 is LNHDA and CDR2 is SQIVND (reference sequence). The germline V and J ends were trimmed by 1 base and 2 bases, with 18 bases remaining between them. This CDR3 is 18 amino acids long. CDR3 in amino acids: CASSIGVRKGFGNQPQHF. The CDR3 DNA reads as TGTGCCAGTAGTATAGGGGTGAGAAAGGGGTTTGGCAATCAGCCCCAGCATTTT. The variable domain in full, with the rest retrieved from reference TRBV19 and TRBJ1-5, is DGGITQSPKYLFRKEGQNVTLSCEQNLNHDAMYWYRQDPGQGLRLIYYSQIVNDFQKGDIAEGYSVSREKKESFPLTVTSAQKNPTAFYLCASSIGVRKGFGNQPQHFGDGTRLSIL.